This TCR beta chain originates from a study of blood T cell repertoires in COVID-19. Study-level information: Researchers got acute and convalescent COVID-19 samples from the United States, Italy and Spain.

This CDR3 is built from 14 residues. Looked up from germline, CDR1 is PRHDT and CDR2 is FYEKMQ (reference sequence). Trimming shortened V by 4 bases and J by 8 bases, and 17 bases separated the two germline ends. Original processing notes: By means of reference gene primer amplification, nucleated cell counts were estimated. TCRdb's copy holds only in-frame clones and misses some; the assay was immunoSEQ multiplex PCR. The V and J calls and clone size come from that table; D and trimming were worked out from the DNA. The table has 200,000 to 250,000 clones, around nine tenths seen once. Donors were grouped by their self-reported clinical history.

J is TRBJ1-2 and V is TRBV13; tentative D call: TRBD1 (6 bases). The TCR originated in a woman in her twenties or thirties who had recovered from COVID-19. The sample comprised PBMCs or T cells enriched from blood (not recorded which). The CDR3 spells CASSSWTDRRGYTF. CDR3 DNA sequence: TGTGCCAGCAGCTCATGGACAGACCGGAGGGGCTACACCTTC.